Listed here are 19 T cell receptor beta chains from one sample, sequenced in a study of CD8 T cells in Susac syndrome. With random hexamers, reverse transcription was performed on roughly 0.5 to 1 ug of RNA. TCRdb used MiXCR to reprocess the immunoSEQ multiplex PCR reads, holding one entry per CDR3 protein. The repertoire includes under 150,000 distinct CDR3 sequences, more than 90% of them detected once, and approximately 0.08% sits in the top ten. Sequencing used CD4+ T cells from PBMCs. These receptors were obtained from a human donor with Susac syndrome.

V and J are TRBV14 and TRBJ1-1; no clear D gene. CDR3 size: 15 residues. Germline V CDR1 and CDR2: SGHDN, FVKESK. Deletions cut 0 bases from V and 1 base from J, with 9 bases between. CDR3 protein: CASSQDLGSNTEAFF. CDR3 nucleotide sequence: TGTGCCAGCAGCCAAGATCTCGGCTCGAACACTGAAGCTTTCTTT.

This clonotype was seen a few times. The chain joins TRBV7-9 to TRBJ1-6; a possible D gene is TRBD1 (5 bases). Trimming stripped 1 base from V and 7 bases from J, with 8 bases between. Germline V lookup: CDR1 SEHNR, CDR2 FQNEAQ (reference sequence). This CDR3 region has 14 residues. CDR3 protein: CASSLGRENSPLHF. The CDR3 DNA sequence: TGTGCCAGCAGCTTAGGCAGGGAGAATTCACCCCTCCACTTT.

This clonotype was detected only once. This chain uses TRBV4-1 with TRBJ2-3, with 10 positions matching TRBD1. Trimming removed 2 bases from V and 5 bases from J; junction bases left unmatched: 10. The CDR3 length is 17 residues. Germline values: CDR1 MGHRA, CDR2 YSYEKL. CDR3 protein: CASSQTPGQGPRDTQYF. DNA of the CDR3: TGCGCCAGCAGCCAAACTCCGGGACAGGGGCCGAGAGATACGCAGTATTTT.

The CDR3 coding sequence is TGTGCCAACACAGGGAATCAGCCCCAGCATTTT. As protein: CANTGNQPQHF. V is TRBV14 and J is TRBJ1-5, with TRBD1 as a possible D gene (6 bases). The CDR3 extends over 11 amino acids. Germline lookup yields CDR1 SGHDN and CDR2 FVKESK. Trimming left V 10 bases short and J 4 bases short, with 8 bases between.

A few counts support this clonotype. The chain recombines TRBV9 with TRBJ2-4, with D possibly being TRBD1 or TRBD2 (7 bases each). Trimming took off 0 bases at V and 7 bases at J, with 11 bases between the two ends. Germline CDR1 and CDR2: SGDLS and YYNGEE. The CDR3 length is 14 residues. CDR3 loop: CASSVAQGGNIQYF. CDR3 DNA sequence: TGTGCCAGCAGCGTAGCCCAGGGGGGGAACATTCAGTACTTC.

This sequence joins TRBV20-1 and TRBJ2-5, with 10 bases aligning to TRBD2. From germline, CDR1 is DFQATT and CDR2 SNEGSKA (reference sequence). The CDR3 loop spans 14 amino acids. The V segment lost 5 bases and the J segment 4 bases; nucleotides outside the gene matches: 7. CDR3 residues: CSAGIAGGGETQYF. The CDR3, as DNA: TGCAGTGCTGGGATAGCGGGAGGCGGAGAGACCCAGTACTTC.

The chain joins TRBV2 to TRBJ2-7, with D maybe TRBD2 (6 bases). The CDR3 spans 14 residues. V was shortened by 4 bases and J by 2 bases, with 12 bases between the two germline ends. Germline V gene sequence: CDR1 SNHLY, CDR2 FYNNEI. CDR3 residues: CASSAQGGTYEQYF. The CDR3 DNA follows: TGTGCCAGCAGTGCTCAGGGAGGAACCTACGAGCAGTACTTC.

CDR3 DNA sequence: TGCAGTGCCTTACGAGGGGATCAGCCCCAGCATTTT. Translation: CSALRGDQPQHF. The rearrangement uses TRBV20-1 and TRBJ1-5, with D perhaps matching TRBD1 (5 bases). The CDR3 length is 12 residues. V dropped 6 bases and J dropped 5 bases, with 11 bases sitting between them. CDR1 is DFQATT and CDR2 is SNEGSKA in the germline V gene (reference sequence).

The chain uses TRBV12-3 or TRBV12-4 and TRBJ1-1, with D unresolved. This CDR3 has 13 residues. V shed 6 bases and J shed 2 bases, with 10 bases lying between them. In DNA form, the CDR3 reads TGTGCCAGCAGCCGCCTGGCAAACACTGAAGCTTTCTTT. It is translated as CASSRLANTEAFF.

V usage is TRBV29-1 and J usage is TRBJ1-1, with D maybe TRBD1 (5 bases). The length of the CDR3 is 14 residues. Between the trimmed V and J ends, which lost 7 bases and 2 bases, there was a span of 17 bases. CDR1 and CDR2 (germline): SQVTM, ANQGSEA. The CDR3, as DNA: TGCAGCGCAAAGCGCCAGGGACTAAACACTGAAGCTTTCTTT. This sequence encodes CSAKRQGLNTEAFF. Combining the CDR3 with reference TRBV29-1 and TRBJ1-1 gives the whole variable domain SAVISQKPSRDICQRGTSLTIQCQVDSQVTMMFWYRQQPGQSLTLIATANQGSEATYESGFVIDKFPISRPNLTFSTLTVSNMSPEDSSIYLCSAKRQGLNTEAFFGQGTRLTVV.

The chain joins TRBV7-3 to TRBJ2-7, with TRBD2 matching over 7 bases. V lost 4 bases to trimming and J lost 0 bases; unmatched junction nucleotides: 9. The length of the CDR3 is 16 residues. In germline, CDR1 is SGHTA, CDR2 FQGTGA. This chain's CDR3 is CASSSPGTTLSYEQYF. For the CDR3, the DNA is TGTGCCAGCAGCTCGCCCGGGACTACCCTCTCCTACGAGCAGTACTTC. Drawing the rest from reference TRBV7-3 and TRBJ2-7, the complete variable domain is GAGVSQTPSNKVTEKGKYVELRCDPISGHTALYWYRQSLGQGPEFLIYFQGTGAADDSGLPNDRFFAVRPEGSVSTLKIQRTERGDSAVYLCASSSPGTTLSYEQYFGPGTRLTVT.

The V gene is TRBV5-1, the J gene TRBJ2-2, with D perhaps TRBD1 (6 bases). CDR3 length: 13 residues. Trimming cost V 0 bases and J 6 bases, with 6 bases left between them. The V gene's germline CDR1 is SGHRS and CDR2 YFSETQ. DNA for the CDR3: TGCGCCAGCAGCTTGGAGGGGGCCGGGGAGCTGTTTTTT. It translates to CASSLEGAGELFF.

The rearrangement links TRBV15 to TRBJ2-7; 9 bases line up with TRBD2. The germline CDR1 and CDR2 sequences are LNHNV and YYDKDF (reference sequence). This CDR3 has 16 amino acids. V shed 1 base and J 3 bases; nucleotides not matched to a gene: 7. DNA for the CDR3: TGTGCCACCAGCAGAGGCTGGGCGGGAGGGCGCTACGAGCAGTACTTC. This sequence encodes CATSRGWAGGRYEQYF.

The CDR3 DNA is TGCGCCAGCGCGGCTGGCCAAGAGACCCAGTACTTC. Protein sequence: CASAAGQETQYF. V gene TRBV10-1 combines with J gene TRBJ2-5; no clear D gene. The CDR3 is 12 amino acids. Between the trimmed V and J ends, which lost 8 bases and 1 base, there was a span of 8 bases. Germline-derived CDR1 and CDR2 are WNHNN and SYGVQD (reference sequence).

V usage is TRBV29-1 and J usage is TRBJ2-7; TRBD2 matches at 7 bases. V dropped 5 bases and J dropped 7; count of bases not matched to a gene: 5. Germline-derived CDR1 and CDR2 are SQVTM and ANQGSEA. The CDR3 contains 11 residues. CDR3 DNA: TGCAGCGTTCTCCTCGGGGGGGAGCAGTACTTC. This encodes CSVLLGGEQYF.

The V call is TRBV7-9, the J call TRBJ1-6; 7 nucleotides agree with TRBD1. From germline, CDR1 is SEHNR and CDR2 FQNEAQ (reference sequence). CDR3 size: 14 residues. V shed 5 bases and J 7 bases; nucleotides not matched to a gene: 5. In DNA, the CDR3 is TGTGCCAGCAGCCCAGGGGGTGGCAATTCACCCCTCCACTTT. This sequence encodes CASSPGGGNSPLHF.

This chain connects TRBV12-3 or TRBV12-4 to TRBJ1-5, with D maybe TRBD1 (5 bases). The CDR3 is made up of 13 amino acids. Trimming pared 6 bases from V and 2 bases from J, leaving 8 bases between. The CDR3 bases are TGTGCCAGCAGGGGGACGGGCAATCAGCCCCAGCATTTT. Amino acid sequence: CASRGTGNQPQHF.

The chain recombines TRBV24-1 with TRBJ2-3; D is unclear. The germline V gene encodes CDR1 KGHDR and CDR2 SFDVKD. This CDR3 is 15 amino acids long. The ends were cut back, 5 bases at V and 6 bases at J, with 17 bases in the middle. The CDR3 region has the DNA TGTGCCACCAGTGGGGCTATTGGTGTCGTGGATACGCAGTATTTT. As protein: CATSGAIGVVDTQYF.

J is TRBJ2-1 and V is TRBV11-1; 7 nucleotides align to TRBD2. V gave up 2 bases and J gave up 5 bases; unmatched junction bases: 3. Germline-derived CDR1 and CDR2 are SGHAT and FQDESV (reference sequence). The CDR3 totals 14 residues. The CDR3 DNA sequence: TGTGCCAGCAGCTTACAGCGGGAAGACAATGAGCAGTTCTTC. It codes for CASSLQREDNEQFF.